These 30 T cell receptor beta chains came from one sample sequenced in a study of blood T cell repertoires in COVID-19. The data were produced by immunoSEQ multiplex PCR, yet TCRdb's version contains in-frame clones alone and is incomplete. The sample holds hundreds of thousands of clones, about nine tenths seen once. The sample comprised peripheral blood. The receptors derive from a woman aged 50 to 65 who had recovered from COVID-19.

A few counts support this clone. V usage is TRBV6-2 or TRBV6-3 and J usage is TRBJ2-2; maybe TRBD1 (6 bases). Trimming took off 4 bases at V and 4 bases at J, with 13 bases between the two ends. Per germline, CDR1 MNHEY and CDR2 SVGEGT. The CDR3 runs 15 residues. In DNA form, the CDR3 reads TGTGCCAGCAGTTTACAGGGTATCGGCACCGGGGAGCTGTTTTTT. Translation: CASSLQGIGTGELFF.

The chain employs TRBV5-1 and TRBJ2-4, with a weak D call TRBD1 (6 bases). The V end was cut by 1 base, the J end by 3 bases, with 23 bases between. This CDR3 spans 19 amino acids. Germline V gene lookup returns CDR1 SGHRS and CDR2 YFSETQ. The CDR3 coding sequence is TGCGCCAGCAGCTTGTGGGGGCCGACCCCAGGAGTCGACAAAAACATTCAGTACTTC. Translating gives CASSLWGPTPGVDKNIQYF. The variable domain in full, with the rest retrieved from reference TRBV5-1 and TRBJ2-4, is KAGVTQTPRYLIKTRGQQVTLSCSPISGHRSVSWYQQTPGQGLQFLFEYFSETQRNKGNFPGRFSGRQFSNSRSEMNVSTLELGDSALYLCASSLWGPTPGVDKNIQYFGAGTRLSVL.

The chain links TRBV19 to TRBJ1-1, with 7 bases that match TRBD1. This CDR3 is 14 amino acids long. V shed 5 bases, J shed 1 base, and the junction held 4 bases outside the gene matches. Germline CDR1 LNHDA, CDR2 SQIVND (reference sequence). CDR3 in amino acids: CASSVTGRNTEAFF. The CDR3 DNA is TGTGCCAGTAGTGTGACAGGGAGGAACACTGAAGCTTTCTTT.

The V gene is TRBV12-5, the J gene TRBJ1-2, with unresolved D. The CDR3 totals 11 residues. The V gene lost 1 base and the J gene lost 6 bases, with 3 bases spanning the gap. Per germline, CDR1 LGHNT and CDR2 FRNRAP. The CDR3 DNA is TGTGCTAGTGGTTTGGCCAATGGCTACACCTTC. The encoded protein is CASGLANGYTF.

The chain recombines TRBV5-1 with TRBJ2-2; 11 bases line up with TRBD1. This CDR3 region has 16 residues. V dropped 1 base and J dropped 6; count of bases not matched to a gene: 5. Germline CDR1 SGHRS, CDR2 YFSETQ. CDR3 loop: CASSLIGTGGSGELFF. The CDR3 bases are TGCGCCAGCAGCTTGATTGGGACAGGGGGATCCGGGGAGCTGTTTTTT. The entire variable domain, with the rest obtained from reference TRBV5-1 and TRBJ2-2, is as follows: KAGVTQTPRYLIKTRGQQVTLSCSPISGHRSVSWYQQTPGQGLQFLFEYFSETQRNKGNFPGRFSGRQFSNSRSEMNVSTLELGDSALYLCASSLIGTGGSGELFFGEGSRLTVL.

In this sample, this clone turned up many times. CDR3 loop: CASSVLDTNTEAFF. In DNA form, the CDR3 reads TGTGCCAGCAGCGTACTAGATACTAACACTGAAGCTTTCTTT. This rearrangement joins TRBV9 to TRBJ1-1; D call uncertain. The CDR3 runs to 14 residues. Trimming cost V 1 base and J 2 bases, with 9 bases left between them. The germline CDR1 and CDR2 sequences are SGDLS and YYNGEE.

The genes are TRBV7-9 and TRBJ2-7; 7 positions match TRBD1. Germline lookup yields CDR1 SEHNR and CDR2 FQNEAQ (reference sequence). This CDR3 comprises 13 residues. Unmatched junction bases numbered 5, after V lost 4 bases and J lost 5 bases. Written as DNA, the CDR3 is TGTGCCAGCAGCTATTACAGGGGAAACGAGCAGTACTTC. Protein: CASSYYRGNEQYF.

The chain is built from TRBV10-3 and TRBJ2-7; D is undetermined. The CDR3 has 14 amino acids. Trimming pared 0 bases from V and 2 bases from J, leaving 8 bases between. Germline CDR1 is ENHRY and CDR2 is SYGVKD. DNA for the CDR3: TGTGCCATCAGTGAGTCAGACTTACCCTACGAGCAGTACTTC. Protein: CAISESDLPYEQYF.

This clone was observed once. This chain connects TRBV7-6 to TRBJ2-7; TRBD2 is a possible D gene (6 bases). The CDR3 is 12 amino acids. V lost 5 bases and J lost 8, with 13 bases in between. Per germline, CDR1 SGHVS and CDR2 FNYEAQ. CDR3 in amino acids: CASSTPGLQQYF. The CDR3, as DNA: TGTGCCAGCAGCACTCCGGGACTCCAGCAGTACTTC.

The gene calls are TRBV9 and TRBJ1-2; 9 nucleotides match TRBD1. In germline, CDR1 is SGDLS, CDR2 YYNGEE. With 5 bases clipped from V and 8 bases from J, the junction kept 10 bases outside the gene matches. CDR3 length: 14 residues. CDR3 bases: TGTGCCAGCAGATCGGGACAGGGTGCCATCGGCTACACCTTC. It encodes CASRSGQGAIGYTF.

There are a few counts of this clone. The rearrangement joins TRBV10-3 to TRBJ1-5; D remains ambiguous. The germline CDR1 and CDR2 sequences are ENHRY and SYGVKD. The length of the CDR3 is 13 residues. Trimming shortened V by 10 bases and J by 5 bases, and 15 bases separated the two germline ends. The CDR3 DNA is TGTGCCACCACAACGGCGGGTGATCAGCCCCAGCATTTT. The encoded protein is CATTTAGDQPQHF.

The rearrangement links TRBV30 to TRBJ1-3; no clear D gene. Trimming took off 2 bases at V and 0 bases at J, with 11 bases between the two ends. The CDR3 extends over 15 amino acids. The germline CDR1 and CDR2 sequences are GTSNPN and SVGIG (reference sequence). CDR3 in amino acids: CAWSPGLISGNTIYF. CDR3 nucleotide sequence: TGTGCCTGGAGTCCAGGACTGATCTCTGGAAACACCATATATTTT.

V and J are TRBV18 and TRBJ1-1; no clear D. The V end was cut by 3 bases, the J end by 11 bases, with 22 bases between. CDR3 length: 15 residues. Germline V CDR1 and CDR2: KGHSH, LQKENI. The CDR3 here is CASSPEDTSMTYAFF. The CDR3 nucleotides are TGTGCCAGCTCACCGGAGGATACCTCTATGACCTATGCTTTCTTT.

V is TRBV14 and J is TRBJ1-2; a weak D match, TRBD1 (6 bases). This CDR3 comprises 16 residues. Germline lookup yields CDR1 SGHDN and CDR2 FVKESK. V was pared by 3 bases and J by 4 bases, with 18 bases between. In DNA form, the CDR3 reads TGTGCCAGCAGCCAGAGGGGAAGGGGGAACCTCTATGGCTACACCTTC. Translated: CASSQRGRGNLYGYTF.

The CDR3 DNA reads TGTGCCAGCAGTTTATGGCTCAACGAGCAGTACTTC. It specifies CASSLWLNEQYF. The gene calls are TRBV12-3 or TRBV12-4 and TRBJ2-7; D call uncertain. V shed 2 bases and J shed 5 bases, with 7 bases lying between them. This CDR3 is 12 amino acids long.

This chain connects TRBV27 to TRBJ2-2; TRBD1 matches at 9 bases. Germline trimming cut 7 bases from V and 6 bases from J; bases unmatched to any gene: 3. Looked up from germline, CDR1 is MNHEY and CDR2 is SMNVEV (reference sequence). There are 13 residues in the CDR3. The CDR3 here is CASKNRGPGELFF. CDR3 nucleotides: TGTGCCAGCAAAAACAGGGGGCCCGGGGAGCTGTTTTTT.

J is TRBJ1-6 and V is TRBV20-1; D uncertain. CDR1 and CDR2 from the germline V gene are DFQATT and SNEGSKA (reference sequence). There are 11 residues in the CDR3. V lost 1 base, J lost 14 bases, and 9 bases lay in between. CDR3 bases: TGCAGTGCTAGAGGCGGGGATTCCCTCCACTTT. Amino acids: CSARGGDSLHF.

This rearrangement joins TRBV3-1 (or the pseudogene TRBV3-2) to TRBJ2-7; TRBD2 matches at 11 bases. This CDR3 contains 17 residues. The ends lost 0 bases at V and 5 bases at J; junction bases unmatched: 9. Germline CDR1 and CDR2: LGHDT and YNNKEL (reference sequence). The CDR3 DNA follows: TGTGCCAGCAGCCAAGATCTTCTAGCGGGAGGTCCGGACGAGCAGTACTTC. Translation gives CASSQDLLAGGPDEQYF.

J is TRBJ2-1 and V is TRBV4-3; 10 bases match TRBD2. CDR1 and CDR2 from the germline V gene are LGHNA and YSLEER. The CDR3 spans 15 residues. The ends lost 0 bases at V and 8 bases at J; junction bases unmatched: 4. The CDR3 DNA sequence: TGCGCCAGCAGCCAAGAAGGGACTAGCGTGCATGAGCAGTTCTTC. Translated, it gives CASSQEGTSVHEQFF.

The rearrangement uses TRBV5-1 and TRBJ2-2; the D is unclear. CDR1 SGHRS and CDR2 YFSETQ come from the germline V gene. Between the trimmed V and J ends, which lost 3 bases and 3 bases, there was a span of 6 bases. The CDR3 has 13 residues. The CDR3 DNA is TGCGCCAGCAGCTCCAAATACACCGGGGAGCTGTTTTTT. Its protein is CASSSKYTGELFF.

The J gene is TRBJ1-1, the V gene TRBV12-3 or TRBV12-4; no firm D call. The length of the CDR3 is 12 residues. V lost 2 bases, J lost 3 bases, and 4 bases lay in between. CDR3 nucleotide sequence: TGTGCCAGCAGTTTACGTGACACTGAAGCTTTCTTT. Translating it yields CASSLRDTEAFF.

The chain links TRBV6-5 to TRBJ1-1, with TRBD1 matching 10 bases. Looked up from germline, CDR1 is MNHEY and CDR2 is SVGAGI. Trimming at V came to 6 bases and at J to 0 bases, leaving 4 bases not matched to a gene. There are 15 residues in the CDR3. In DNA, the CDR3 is TGTGCCAGCAGATCCGGGACAGGGGTGAACACTGAAGCTTTCTTT. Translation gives CASRSGTGVNTEAFF.

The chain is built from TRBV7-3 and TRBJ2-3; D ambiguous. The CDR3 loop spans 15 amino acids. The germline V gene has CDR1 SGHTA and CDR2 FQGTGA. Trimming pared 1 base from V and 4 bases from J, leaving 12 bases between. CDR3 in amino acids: CASSLSSPASDTQYF. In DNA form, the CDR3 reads TGTGCCAGCAGCTTAAGTAGCCCCGCGTCAGATACGCAGTATTTT.

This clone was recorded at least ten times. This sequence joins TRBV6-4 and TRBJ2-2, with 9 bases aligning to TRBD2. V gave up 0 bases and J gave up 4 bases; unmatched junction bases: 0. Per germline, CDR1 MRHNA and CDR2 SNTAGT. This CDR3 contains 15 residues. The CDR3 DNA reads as TGTGCCAGCAGTGACTCGCGGGAGGGCACCGGGGAGCTGTTTTTT. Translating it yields CASSDSREGTGELFF.

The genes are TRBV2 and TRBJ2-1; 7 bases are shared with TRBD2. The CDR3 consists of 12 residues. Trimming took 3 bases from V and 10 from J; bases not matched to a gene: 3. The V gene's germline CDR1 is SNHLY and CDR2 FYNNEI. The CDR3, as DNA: TGTGCCAGCAGTGAGGGGAGGGGAGAGCAGTTCTTC. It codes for CASSEGRGEQFF.

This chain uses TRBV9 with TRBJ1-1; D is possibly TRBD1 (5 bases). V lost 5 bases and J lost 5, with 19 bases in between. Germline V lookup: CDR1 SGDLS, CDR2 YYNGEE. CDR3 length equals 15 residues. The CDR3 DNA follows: TGTGCCAGCAGTCTAGGACCCACGGGGGAGACTGAAGCTTTCTTT. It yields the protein CASSLGPTGETEAFF.

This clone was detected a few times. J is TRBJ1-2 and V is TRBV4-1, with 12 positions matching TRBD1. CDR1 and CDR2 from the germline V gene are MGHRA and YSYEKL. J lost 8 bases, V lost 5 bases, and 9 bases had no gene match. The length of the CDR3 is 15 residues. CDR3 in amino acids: CASSFHRDRGRGYTF. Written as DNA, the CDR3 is TGCGCCAGCAGCTTTCACCGGGACAGGGGGCGCGGCTACACCTTC.

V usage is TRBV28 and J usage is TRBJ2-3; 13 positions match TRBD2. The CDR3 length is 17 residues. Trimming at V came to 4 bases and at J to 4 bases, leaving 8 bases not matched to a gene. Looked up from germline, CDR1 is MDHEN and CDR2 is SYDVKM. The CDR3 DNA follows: TGTGCCAGCAGTTCCACAGGACTAGCGGGAGCCCCAGATACGCAGTATTTT. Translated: CASSSTGLAGAPDTQYF.

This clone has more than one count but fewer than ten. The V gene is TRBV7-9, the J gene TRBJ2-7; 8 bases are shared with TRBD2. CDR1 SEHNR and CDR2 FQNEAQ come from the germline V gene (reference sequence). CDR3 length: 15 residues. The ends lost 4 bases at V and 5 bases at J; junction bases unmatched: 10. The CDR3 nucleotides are TGTGCCAGCAGCTCGTCCCGGGGGGGTGGCGACGAGCAGTACTTC. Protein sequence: CASSSSRGGGDEQYF.

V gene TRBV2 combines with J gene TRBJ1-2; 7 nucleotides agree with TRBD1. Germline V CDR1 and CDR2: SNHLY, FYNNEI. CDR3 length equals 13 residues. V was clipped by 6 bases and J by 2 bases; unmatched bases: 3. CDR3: CASSGGQNYGYTF. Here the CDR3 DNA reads TGTGCCAGCAGCGGGGGACAGAACTATGGCTACACCTTC.